These 8 T cell receptor beta chains came from one sample sequenced in a study of blood T cell repertoires in COVID-19. The data were produced by immunoSEQ multiplex PCR, yet TCRdb's version contains in-frame clones alone and is incomplete. The repertoire holds some 390,000 clones, with about 89% as singletons. Specimen: peripheral blood. The receptor set was obtained from a woman between 40 and 50 years old with COVID-19, enrolled during active disease.

This clone was seen more than once but under ten times. The chain joins TRBV7-2 to TRBJ1-1; D remains unclear. Looked up from germline, CDR1 is SGHTA and CDR2 is FQGNSA. Trimming removed 2 bases at V and 7 bases at J, with 8 bases between. This CDR3 has 12 amino acids. The CDR3 DNA reads as TGTGCCAGCAGCTTACCTTTTAGTGAAGCTTTCTTT. This gives the protein CASSLPFSEAFF.

V gene TRBV5-1 combines with J gene TRBJ1-6, with D maybe TRBD1 (6 bases). CDR3 size: 15 residues. Trimming removed 4 bases from V and 3 bases from J, with 11 bases in between. The V gene's germline CDR1 is SGHRS and CDR2 YFSETQ. This chain's CDR3 is CASSPGADYNSPLHF. Written as DNA, the CDR3 is TGCGCCAGCAGCCCAGGGGCAGACTATAATTCACCCCTCCACTTT.

This rearrangement joins TRBV27 to TRBJ1-1; 9 bases align to TRBD1. V lost 4 bases, J lost 4 bases, and 10 bases stayed unmatched. CDR1 and CDR2 (germline): MNHEY, SMNVEV (reference sequence). CDR3 length: 16 residues. Here the CDR3 DNA reads TGTGCCAGCAGTTCCCCGACACAGGGGGCAGGCACTGAAGCTTTCTTT. Residues: CASSSPTQGAGTEAFF.

The genes are TRBV11-2 and TRBJ1-4, with TRBD1 identical over 12 bases. This CDR3 is built from 15 residues. Germline trimming cut 1 base from V and 8 bases from J; bases unmatched to any gene: 2. Germline loops: CDR1 SGHAT, CDR2 FQNNGV. CDR3 DNA: TGTGCCAGCAGCTTAGTAGGGACAGGGGGCGAAAAACTGTTTTTT. Encoded protein: CASSLVGTGGEKLFF.

This sequence joins TRBV27 and TRBJ1-1; 10 nucleotides match TRBD1. This CDR3 region has 14 residues. The V segment lost 5 bases and the J segment 5 bases; nucleotides outside the gene matches: 5. Germline loops: CDR1 MNHEY, CDR2 SMNVEV (reference sequence). The CDR3 coding sequence is TGTGCCAGCAGTCTCCGGGACAGGGGAACTGAAGCTTTCTTT. Translation: CASSLRDRGTEAFF.

This chain joins TRBV9 and TRBJ2-3; D is possibly TRBD2 (6 bases). This CDR3 is built from 14 residues. V was cut by 6 bases and J by 0 bases, with 11 bases left in between. The germline gives CDR1 SGDLS, CDR2 YYNGEE. DNA for the CDR3: TGTGCCAGCAACCGCGGGGATAGCACAGATACGCAGTATTTT. Translation gives CASNRGDSTDTQYF.

CDR3 sequence reads: CASSPDRTDFNYGYTF. The CDR3, as DNA: TGCGCCAGCAGCCCTGATCGGACAGACTTTAACTATGGCTACACCTTC. This chain connects TRBV4-3 to TRBJ1-2; a possible D gene is TRBD1 (6 bases). The CDR3 loop spans 16 amino acids. Germline V gene lookup returns CDR1 LGHNA and CDR2 YSLEER. The V end lost 4 bases, the J end lost 1 base, and 16 bases lay between the germline ends.

This clone was counted a single time. The gene calls are TRBV27 and TRBJ2-7; D may be TRBD1 (6 bases). The CDR3 is 14 residues long. V lost 2 bases and J 4 bases, leaving 12 bases between the germline ends. Germline V gene sequence: CDR1 MNHEY, CDR2 SMNVEV (reference sequence). The CDR3 DNA follows: TGTGCCAGCAGTTTAAGGGGGTTAGGGTACGAGCAGTACTTC. It yields the protein CASSLRGLGYEQYF.